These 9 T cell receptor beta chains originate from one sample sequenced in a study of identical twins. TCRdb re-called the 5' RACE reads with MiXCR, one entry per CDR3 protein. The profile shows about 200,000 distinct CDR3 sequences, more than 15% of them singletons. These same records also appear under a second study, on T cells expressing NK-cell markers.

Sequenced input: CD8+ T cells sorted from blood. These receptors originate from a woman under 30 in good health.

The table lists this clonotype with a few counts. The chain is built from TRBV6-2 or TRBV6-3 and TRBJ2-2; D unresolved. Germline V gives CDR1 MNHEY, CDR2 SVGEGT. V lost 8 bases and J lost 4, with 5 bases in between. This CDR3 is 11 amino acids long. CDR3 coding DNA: TGTGCCAGCGATGGCACCGGGGAGCTGTTTTTT. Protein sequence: CASDGTGELFF.

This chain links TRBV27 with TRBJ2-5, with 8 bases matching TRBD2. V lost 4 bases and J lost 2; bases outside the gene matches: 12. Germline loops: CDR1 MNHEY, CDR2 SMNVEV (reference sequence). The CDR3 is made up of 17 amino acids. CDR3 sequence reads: CASSSTPPGGGQETQYF. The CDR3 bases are TGTGCCAGCAGTTCGACCCCCCCGGGGGGGGGACAAGAGACCCAGTACTTC.

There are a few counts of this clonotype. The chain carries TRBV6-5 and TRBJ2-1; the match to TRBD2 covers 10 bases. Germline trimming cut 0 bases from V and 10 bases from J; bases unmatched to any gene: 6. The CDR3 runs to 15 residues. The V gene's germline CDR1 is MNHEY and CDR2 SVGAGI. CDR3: CASSYSLAGVEEQFF. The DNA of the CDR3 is TGTGCCAGCAGTTACTCCCTAGCGGGAGTTGAGGAGCAGTTCTTC.

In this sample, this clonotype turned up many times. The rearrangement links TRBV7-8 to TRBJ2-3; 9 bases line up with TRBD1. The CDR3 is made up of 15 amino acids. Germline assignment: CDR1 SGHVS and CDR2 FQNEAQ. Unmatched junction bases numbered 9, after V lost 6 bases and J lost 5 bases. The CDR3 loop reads CASRAWDRVVDTQYF. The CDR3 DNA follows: TGTGCCAGCAGGGCTTGGGACAGGGTGGTAGATACGCAGTATTTT.

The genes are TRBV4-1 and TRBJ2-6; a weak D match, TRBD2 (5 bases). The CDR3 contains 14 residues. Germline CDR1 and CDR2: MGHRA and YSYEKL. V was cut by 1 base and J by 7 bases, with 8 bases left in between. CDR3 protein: CASSQATGANVLTF. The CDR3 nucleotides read TGCGCCAGCAGCCAAGCGACGGGAGCCAACGTCCTGACTTTC.

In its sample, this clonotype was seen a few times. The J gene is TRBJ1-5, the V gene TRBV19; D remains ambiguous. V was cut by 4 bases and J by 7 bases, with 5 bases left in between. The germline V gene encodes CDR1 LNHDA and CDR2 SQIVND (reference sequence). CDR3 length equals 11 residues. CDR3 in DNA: TGTGCCAGTAGTAATGACCAGCCCCAGCATTTT. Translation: CASSNDQPQHF. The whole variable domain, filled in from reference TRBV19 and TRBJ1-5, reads DGGITQSPKYLFRKEGQNVTLSCEQNLNHDAMYWYRQDPGQGLRLIYYSQIVNDFQKGDIAEGYSVSREKKESFPLTVTSAQKNPTAFYLCASSNDQPQHFGDGTRLSIL.

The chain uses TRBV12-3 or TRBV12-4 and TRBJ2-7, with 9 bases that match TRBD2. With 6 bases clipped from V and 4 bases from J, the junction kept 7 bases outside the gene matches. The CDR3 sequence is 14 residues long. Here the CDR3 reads CASSLGLAQYEQYF. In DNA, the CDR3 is TGTGCCAGCAGCCTGGGACTAGCTCAATACGAGCAGTACTTC.

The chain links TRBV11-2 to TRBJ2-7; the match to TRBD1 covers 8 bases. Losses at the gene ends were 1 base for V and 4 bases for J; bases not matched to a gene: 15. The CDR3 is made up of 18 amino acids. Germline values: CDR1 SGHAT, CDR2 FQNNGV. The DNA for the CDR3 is TGTGCCAGCAGCTTAGGGGACCAGGGGGCCGCCTTTCGATACGAGCAGTACTTC. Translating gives CASSLGDQGAAFRYEQYF.

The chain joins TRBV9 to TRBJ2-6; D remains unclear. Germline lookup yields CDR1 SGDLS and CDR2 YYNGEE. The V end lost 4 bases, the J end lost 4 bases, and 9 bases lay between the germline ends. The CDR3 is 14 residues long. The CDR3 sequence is CASSSPGGANVLTF. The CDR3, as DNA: TGTGCCAGCAGCTCTCCCGGCGGGGCCAACGTCCTGACTTTC.